Listed below are T cell receptor beta chains from one sample, sequenced in a study of T cell clonotyping in hematopoietic cell transplantation. TCRdb's copy holds only in-frame clones and misses some; the assay was immunoSEQ multiplex PCR. This repertoire shows under 9,500 clones, about four fifths found once; its top ten account for about 4.8%. The sample here was peripheral blood mononuclear cells, taken 180 days after allogeneic stem cell transplant. The source is a female patient aged 50 to 65 who had an allogeneic stem cell transplant from an unrelated donor, so the T cells may come from the graft donor. Some clones in this sample may be carry-over from other donors' samples. Both conserved end residues are part of each CDR3. Each record gives: J gene, V gene, D gene, clone size, CDR3 length, CDR3 protein, CDR3 DNA. D genes are given only for firm matches. Some rows mark clone size as missing; the rest say once, few, many or name a class of expanded clone.

TRBJ2-1 | TRBV28 | TRBD2 | few | 17 | CASSLLPGLAGVHEQFF | TGTGCCAGCAGTCTCCTCCCGGGACTAGCGGGAGTACATGAGCAGTTCTTC
TRBJ1-1 | TRBV4-3 | - | - | 14 | CASSQGRLNTEAFF | TGCGCCAGCAGCCAAGGACGGTTGAACACTGAAGCTTTCTTT
TRBJ2-7 | TRBV11-3 | - | few | 12 | CASSTGLYEQYF | TGTGCCAGCAGCACGGGACTCTACGAGCAGTACTTC
TRBJ2-7 | TRBV5-1 | - | - | 14 | CASSLIQGPYEQYF | TGCGCCAGCAGCTTGATACAGGGTCCATACGAGCAGTACTTC
TRBJ1-2 | TRBV18 | - | few | 14 | CASSPTLTDYGYTF | TGTGCCAGCTCGCCCACCCTCACAGACTATGGCTACACCTTC
TRBJ2-7 | TRBV7-2 | TRBD1 | - | 15 | CASSRDRGRTYEQYF | TGTGCCAGCAGCCGGGACAGGGGAAGGACCTACGAGCAGTACTTC
TRBJ1-2 | TRBV28 | TRBD1 | - | 14 | CAIRRPGQGGGYTF | TGTGCCATCCGAAGACCGGGACAGGGGGGAGGCTACACCTTC
TRBJ2-1 | TRBV2 | - | - | 14 | CASRAGTGINEQFF | TGTGCCAGCAGGGCCGGGACCGGTATCAATGAGCAGTTCTTC
TRBJ1-2 | TRBV4-3 | TRBD1 | once | 14 | CASSQVQGAYGYTF | TGCGCCAGCAGCCAAGTGCAGGGGGCCTATGGCTACACCTTC
TRBJ2-5 | TRBV7-1 | TRBD2 | - | 16 | CASSLAPAGGQETQYF | TGTGCCAGCAGCTTAGCTCCAGCGGGGGGCCAAGAGACCCAGTACTTC
TRBJ2-3 | TRBV2 | - | - | 15 | CASTRLGAVTDTQYF | TGTGCCAGCACCAGACTAGGGGCCGTCACAGATACGCAGTATTTT
TRBJ2-3 | TRBV11-2 | TRBD1 | - | 14 | CASSRTGPTDTQYF | TGTGCCAGCAGCCGGACAGGCCCCACAGATACGCAGTATTTT
TRBJ1-1 | TRBV28 | - | - | 15 | CASSLIGQPNTEAFF | TGTGCCAGCAGCCTAATAGGACAGCCGAACACTGAAGCTTTCTTT
TRBJ2-7 | TRBV15 | - | - | 12 | CATSRVGDEQYF | TGTGCCACCTCAAGGGTCGGAGACGAGCAGTACTTC
TRBJ1-5 | TRBV9 | TRBD1 | - | 19 | CASSSKLLGQLYSNQPQHF | TGTGCCAGCAGCTCAAAACTACTGGGACAGCTTTATAGCAATCAGCCCCAGCATTTT
TRBJ1-2 | TRBV10-3 | TRBD1 | - | 14 | CAISEGQGNYGHTF | TGTGCCATCAGTGAGGGACAGGGGAACTATGGCCACACCTTC
TRBJ2-5 | TRBV2 | - | - | 15 | CASLLYRRFQETQYF | TGTGCCAGCTTGCTCTACCGCCGTTTCCAAGAGACCCAGTACTTC
TRBJ2-7 | TRBV28 | - | few | 14 | CASRPGGLGYEQYF | TGTGCCAGCAGGCCGGGGGGCCTGGGGTACGAGCAGTACTTC
TRBJ1-2 | TRBV6-5 | - | few | 12 | CASSHSGGGYTF | TGCGCCAGCAGTCATAGCGGGGGTGGCTACACCTTC
TRBJ1-1 | TRBV6-6 | - | - | 12 | CASTTGPAFSFF | TGTGCCAGCACCACGGGACCGGCTTTCAGCTTCTTT
TRBJ1-5 | TRBV5-1 | - | - | 16 | CASSLGGPTLNQPQHF | TGCGCCAGCAGCTTGGGGGGTCCCACCTTGAATCAGCCCCAGCATTTT
TRBJ2-5 | TRBV11-2 | - | - | 15 | CASSPGTLVGETQYF | TGTGCCAGCAGTCCCGGGACCCTAGTAGGGGAGACCCAGTACTTC
TRBJ2-1 | TRBV6-1 | - | - | 14 | CASSWDTRFNEQFF | TGTGCCAGCAGTTGGGACACACGTTTCAATGAGCAGTTCTTC
TRBJ1-1 | TRBV6-5 | - | - | 14 | CASSRFLENTEAFF | TGTGCCAGCAGCCGATTTTTGGAGAACACTGAAGCTTTCTTT
TRBJ1-1 | TRBV2 | TRBD1 | - | 11 | CASSSTGEAFF | TGTGCCAGCAGTTCGACAGGGGAAGCTTTCTTT
TRBJ1-5 | TRBV7-2 | TRBD1 | - | 15 | CASSLSSGGNQPQHF | TGTGCCAGCAGCTTAAGCTCAGGGGGAAATCAGCCCCAGCATTTT
TRBJ1-5 | TRBV7-2 | - | - | 13 | CASSHGNNQPQHF | TGTGCCAGCAGCCATGGGAACAATCAGCCCCAGCATTTT
TRBJ2-5 | TRBV20-1 | - | - | 11 | CSAGEQETQYF | TGCAGTGCCGGGGAACAAGAGACCCAGTACTTC